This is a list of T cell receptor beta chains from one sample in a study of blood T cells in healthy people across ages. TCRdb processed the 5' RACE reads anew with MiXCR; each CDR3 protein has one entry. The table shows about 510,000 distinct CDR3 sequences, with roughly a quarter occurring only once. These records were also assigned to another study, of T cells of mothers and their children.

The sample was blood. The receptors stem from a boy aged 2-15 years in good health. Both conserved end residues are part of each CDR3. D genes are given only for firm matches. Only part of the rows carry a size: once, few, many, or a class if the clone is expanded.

CSLIGGETQYF TGCAGCCTTATCGGGGGAGAGACCCAGTACTTC TRBV29-1 few . TRBJ2-5
CASSPQIRGGEQYF TGTGCCAGCAGCCCACAGATACGCGGGGGGGAGCAGTACTTC TRBV27 few TRBD2 TRBJ2-5
CAGSLMARVGQLNQPQHF TGTGCCGGCAGTTTGATGGCTCGGGTGGGGCAGCTCAATCAGCCCCAGCATTTT TRBV12-3/TRBV12-4 . . TRBJ1-5
CASTWTGRNEQFF TGTGCCAGCACCTGGACAGGGAGGAATGAGCAGTTCTTC TRBV11-2 . TRBD1 TRBJ2-1
CASRGDRGREKLFF TGTGCCAGCAGGGGCGACAGGGGGCGAGAAAAACTGTTTTTT TRBV2 once TRBD1 TRBJ1-4
CAISESTGVNTGELFF TGTGCCATCAGTGAGTCGACAGGGGTAAACACCGGGGAGCTGTTTTTT TRBV10-3 . TRBD1 TRBJ2-2
CASSRTQHEQFF TGTGCCAGCAGTCGGACACAACACGAGCAGTTCTTC TRBV6-5 . . TRBJ2-1
CASSDDKGGNEQFF TGTGCCAGCAGCGACGATAAGGGGGGAAATGAGCAGTTCTTC TRBV27 . . TRBJ2-1
CASSFSGGSNNEQFF TGTGCCAGCAGCTTTAGCGGGGGTAGTAACAATGAGCAGTTCTTC TRBV7-2 once TRBD2 TRBJ2-1
CASSQKGGIGPDTQYF TGCGCCAGCAGTCAGAAAGGGGGAATAGGACCAGATACGCAGTATTTT TRBV23-1 . . TRBJ2-3
CSVGKVGTGGKDTQYF TGCAGCGTTGGAAAAGTCGGGACAGGGGGCAAAGATACGCAGTATTTT TRBV29-1 few TRBD1 TRBJ2-3
CASSPGGFLAKNIQYF TGTGCCAGCAGCCCTGGGGGATTTCTAGCCAAAAACATTCAGTACTTC TRBV3-1 many . TRBJ2-4
CSASDRGWNTGELFF TGCAGTGCTAGCGACAGGGGGTGGAACACCGGGGAGCTGTTTTTT TRBV20-1 . TRBD1 TRBJ2-2
CSARDSRPVNEKLFF TGCAGTGCTCGGGACAGCCGGCCGGTTAATGAAAAACTGTTTTTT TRBV20-1 . TRBD1 TRBJ1-4
CSASGLGETQYF TGCAGCGCCTCAGGGCTTGGGGAGACCCAGTACTTC TRBV29-1 . . TRBJ2-5
CASSLFRGLAGNEQFF TGTGCCAGCAGCTTATTTAGGGGACTAGCGGGAAATGAGCAGTTCTTC TRBV7-2 few TRBD2 TRBJ2-1
CASSLTYYRGLANEQFF TGCGCCAGCAGCCTCACCTACTACCGGGGACTAGCTAATGAGCAGTTCTTC TRBV4-3 . TRBD2 TRBJ2-1
CASSAFNGGGNEQFF TGTGCCAGCAGCGCGTTCAACGGGGGGGGGAATGAGCAGTTCTTC TRBV7-3 . TRBD2 TRBJ2-1
CASSRALETQYF TGTGCCAGCAGCCGTGCACTGGAGACCCAGTACTTC TRBV6-5 few . TRBJ2-5
CASGWTGRTDTQYF TGTGCTAGTGGTTGGACAGGGCGCACAGATACGCAGTATTTT TRBV12-5 . TRBD1 TRBJ2-3
CASTQSEDTQYF TGTGCCAGCACTCAGTCCGAGGATACGCAGTATTTT TRBV2 many . TRBJ2-3
CASSLSAGLYNEQFF TGTGCCAGCAGTTTATCAGCGGGGCTCTACAATGAGCAGTTCTTC TRBV27 . TRBD2 TRBJ2-1
CASSLDLGNGYTF TGCGCCAGCAGCTTGGATCTTGGAAATGGCTACACCTTC TRBV5-1 . . TRBJ1-2
CASSPQASGRTEAFF TGTGCCAGCAGCCCCCAGGCGTCAGGGAGAACTGAAGCTTTCTTT TRBV9 . . TRBJ1-1
CASSPRTSGRRQYF TGTGCCAGCAGCCCTCGGACTAGCGGGAGACGGCAGTACTTC TRBV7-2 . TRBD2 TRBJ2-7
CASRPPRGQGETEAFF TGTGCCAGCAGGCCTCCCCGGGGGCAGGGGGAAACTGAAGCTTTCTTT TRBV6-6 . TRBD1 TRBJ1-1
CKAGTQYF TGCAAGGCGGGTACGCAGTATTTT TRBV20-1 . . TRBJ2-3
CASGSLAGVGEQFF TGTGCTAGTGGCTCACTAGCGGGAGTCGGTGAGCAGTTCTTC TRBV12-5 . TRBD2 TRBJ2-1
CAWSPSWGPGGTDTQYF TGTGCCTGGAGTCCCTCATGGGGCCCAGGAGGCACAGATACGCAGTATTTT TRBV30 . . TRBJ2-3
CASSITGTYEQYF TGTGCCAGCAGCATTACGGGAACCTACGAGCAGTACTTC TRBV5-4 . . TRBJ2-7
CSARGQGGNGYTF TGCAGTGCTAGAGGACAGGGGGGAAATGGCTACACCTTC TRBV20-1 . TRBD1 TRBJ1-2
CASSQKGYNRRSSYEQYF TGCGCCAGCAGCCAAAAGGGCTATAACCGGCGAAGCTCCTACGAGCAGTACTTC TRBV4-3 . . TRBJ2-7
CASRLSGNTGELFF TGTGCCAGCCGCTTGTCAGGGAACACCGGGGAGCTGTTTTTT TRBV7-9 . . TRBJ2-2
CAGSVGSMLAGYNEQFF TGTGCCGGCAGCGTAGGATCTATGCTAGCGGGATACAATGAGCAGTTCTTC TRBV9 once TRBD2 TRBJ2-1
CASSTRTGTLYEQYF TGTGCCAGCAGTACTAGGACAGGGACCCTCTACGAGCAGTACTTC TRBV28 . TRBD1 TRBJ2-7
CSAVTGVSETQYF TGCAGTGCGGTCACAGGGGTATCGGAGACCCAGTACTTC TRBV20-1 . TRBD1 TRBJ2-5
CASSLGGAYSYEQYF TGTGCCAGCAGCTTAGGCGGGGCATATTCCTACGAGCAGTACTTC TRBV7-2 few . TRBJ2-7